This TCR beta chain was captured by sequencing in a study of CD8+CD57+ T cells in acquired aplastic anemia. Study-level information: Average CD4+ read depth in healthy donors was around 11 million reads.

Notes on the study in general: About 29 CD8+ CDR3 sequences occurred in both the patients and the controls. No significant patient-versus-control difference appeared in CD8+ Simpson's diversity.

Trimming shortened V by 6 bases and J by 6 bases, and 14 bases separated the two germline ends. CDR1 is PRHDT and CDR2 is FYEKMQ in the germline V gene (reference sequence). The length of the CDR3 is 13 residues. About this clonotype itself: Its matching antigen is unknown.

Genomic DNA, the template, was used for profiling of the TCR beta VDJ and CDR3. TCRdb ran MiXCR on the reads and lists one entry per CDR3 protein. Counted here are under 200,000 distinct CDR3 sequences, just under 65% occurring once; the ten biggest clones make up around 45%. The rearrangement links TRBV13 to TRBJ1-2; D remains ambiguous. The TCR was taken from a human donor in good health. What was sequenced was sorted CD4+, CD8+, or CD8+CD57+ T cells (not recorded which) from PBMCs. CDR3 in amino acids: CASSNQGSDGYTF. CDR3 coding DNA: TGTGCCAGCAGTAACCAAGGGTCGGATGGCTACACCTTC.